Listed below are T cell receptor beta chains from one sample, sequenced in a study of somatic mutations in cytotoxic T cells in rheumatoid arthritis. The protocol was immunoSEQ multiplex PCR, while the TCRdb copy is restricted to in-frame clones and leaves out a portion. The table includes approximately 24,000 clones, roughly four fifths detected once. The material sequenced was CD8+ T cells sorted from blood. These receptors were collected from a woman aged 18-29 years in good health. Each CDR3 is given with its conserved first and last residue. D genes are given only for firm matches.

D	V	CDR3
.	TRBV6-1	CASSEGALYEQYF
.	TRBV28	CASSQGRMGIQPQHF
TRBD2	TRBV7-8	CASSLGLEVVEQYF
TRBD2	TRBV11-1	CASSQERDPGFF
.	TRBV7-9	CASSFQGRSYEQYF
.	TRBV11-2	CASSLVGGAGYEQYF
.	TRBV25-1	CASNAGNTEAFF
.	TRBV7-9	CASSLAGRGGLTEAFF
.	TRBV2	CAISAGGANEQFF
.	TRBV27	CASGLQGYNQPQHF
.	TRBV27	CASTVAGPYNEQFF
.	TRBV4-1	CASSQAYRGNQPQHF
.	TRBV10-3	CAISESIVNNEQFF
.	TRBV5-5	CASSLHPSNTEAFF
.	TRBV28	CASSLGQRDNSNQPQHF
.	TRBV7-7	CASSLGSGYEQYF
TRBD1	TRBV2	CASGYGDRAYYTF
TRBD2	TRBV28	CASSTERERVGETQYF
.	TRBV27	CASSPGADGYTF
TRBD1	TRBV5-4	CASSMDRGLHSPLHF
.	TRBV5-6	CASSLGREAFF
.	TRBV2	CASGRGPYNEQFF
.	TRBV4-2	CASSQPGTLNTEAFF
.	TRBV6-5	CASSTSDYNEQFF
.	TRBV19	CASSISQGYSPLHF
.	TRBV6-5	CASSYSGTKSYGYTF
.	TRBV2	CASGPWDTEAFF
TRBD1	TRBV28	CASKDRGSGNTIYF
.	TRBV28	CASMLGRRDMNTEAFF
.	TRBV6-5	CASSYGLGLAGEQYF
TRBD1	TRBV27	CASSTVTGQEGYTF
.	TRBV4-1	CAVSRGPNTEAFF
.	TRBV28	CASNPISNYGYTF
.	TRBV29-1	CSVDSGIFGYTF
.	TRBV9	CASSVEGNTEAFF
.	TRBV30	CAWSDVGSLSHTEAFF
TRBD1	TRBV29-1	CSVEGLTGTDTQYF
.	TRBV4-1	CASSQGPGEQYF
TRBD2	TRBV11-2	CASSFATKLAGIYNEQFF
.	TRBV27	CASSLSGPYEQYF
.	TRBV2	CASSSPRGAFF
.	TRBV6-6	CASSFGNSYEQYF
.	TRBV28	CASSLNIGNTIYF
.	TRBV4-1	CASSREDSSGANVLTF
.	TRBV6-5	CASSYSQFAVEQYF
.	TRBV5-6	CASSFGSNTEAFF
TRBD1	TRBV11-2	CASSFPGTDGGELFF
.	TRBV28	CASSPGWASGNTIYF
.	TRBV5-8	CASTLQGSYEQYF
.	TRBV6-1	CASSEAWAGTEAFF
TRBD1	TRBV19	CASSPTGAATYEQYF
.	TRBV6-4	CASSDRTTGELFF